This entry lists 10 T cell receptor beta chains sequenced from one sample in a study of blood T cell repertoires in COVID-19. TCRdb's copy holds only in-frame clones and misses some; the assay was immunoSEQ multiplex PCR. The table records around 140,000 clones, roughly 80% of them present only once. What was sequenced was peripheral blood. These receptors were taken from a human donor in a cohort sampled during active COVID-19.

The chain couples TRBV27 to TRBJ2-3, with a weak D call TRBD1 (6 bases). V was clipped by 4 bases and J by 2 bases, with 22 bases between them. Germline CDR1 is MNHEY and CDR2 is SMNVEV (reference sequence). This CDR3 region has 18 residues. The CDR3 here is CASSSPQGLWGYTDTQYF. As DNA, the CDR3 is TGTGCCAGCAGTTCACCTCAGGGGTTGTGGGGATACACAGATACGCAGTATTTT.

The chain carries TRBV7-9 and TRBJ2-5; 12 bases fit TRBD1. The CDR3 has 18 residues. The germline V gene encodes CDR1 SEHNR and CDR2 FQNEAQ (reference sequence). The V gene end was trimmed by 5 bases and the J gene end by 5 bases; junction bases not matched to a gene: 15. CDR3 bases: TGTGCCAGCAGCGACCGGGACAGGGGGCTTGAAGTTGGGGAGACCCAGTACTTC. This gives the protein CASSDRDRGLEVGETQYF.

V and J are TRBV6-5 and TRBJ1-1; 8 nucleotides agree with TRBD1. Germline values: CDR1 MNHEY, CDR2 SVGAGI. The CDR3 covers 14 residues. Trimming at V came to 7 bases and at J to 1 base, leaving 5 bases not matched to a gene. The CDR3 coding sequence is TGTGCCAGCACTCGGACAGGGACGAACACTGAAGCTTTCTTT. It is translated as CASTRTGTNTEAFF.

This chain uses TRBV30 with TRBJ2-7; 7 bases map to TRBD1. The germline V gene has CDR1 GTSNPN and CDR2 SVGIG (reference sequence). The CDR3 spans 16 residues. Trimming took 2 bases from V and 2 from J; bases not matched to a gene: 12. CDR3: CAWSTPEDRFPYEQYV. The CDR3 DNA reads TGTGCCTGGAGTACCCCCGAGGACAGGTTCCCCTACGAGCAGTACGTC.

The chain uses TRBV28 and TRBJ2-2, with D perhaps TRBD2 (7 bases). The CDR3 runs to 15 residues. CDR1 is MDHEN, CDR2 SYDVKM, per germline. The V end lost 6 bases, the J end lost 5 bases, and 16 bases lay between the germline ends. DNA for the CDR3: TGTGCCAGCAGGGGGGGGGCGGAGGAGACCGGGGAGCTGTTTTTT. Translated: CASRGGAEETGELFF.

The rearrangement links TRBV24-1 to TRBJ1-2; tentative D call: TRBD1 (5 bases). This CDR3 spans 12 amino acids. The V end was cut by 4 bases, the J end by 8 bases, with 10 bases between. Germline values: CDR1 KGHDR, CDR2 SFDVKD. The CDR3 DNA is TGTGCCACCAGTGACGTCAGGGTGGGCTACACCTTC. Translating gives CATSDVRVGYTF.

The rearrangement joins TRBV6-5 to TRBJ1-2, with D unclear. The CDR3 is made up of 14 amino acids. Germline V gene lookup returns CDR1 MNHEY and CDR2 SVGAGI. Trimming cost V 2 bases and J 3 bases, with 10 bases left between them. CDR3 sequence (DNA): TGTGCCAGCAGTTACGGTGGGGAGGACTATGGCTACACCTTC. Translating gives CASSYGGEDYGYTF.

The chain is built from TRBV6-5 and TRBJ1-6, with D hard to call. The V end was cut by 2 bases, the J end by 0 bases, with 5 bases between. In germline, CDR1 is MNHEY, CDR2 SVGAGI. CDR3 length: 15 amino acids. The CDR3 sequence is CASSYGSSYNSPLHF. DNA for the CDR3: TGTGCCAGCAGTTACGGGAGCTCCTATAATTCACCCCTCCACTTT.

This clone appeared a few times. The V and J genes are TRBV5-6 and TRBJ2-5; 15 bases map to TRBD2. The germline V gene encodes CDR1 SGHDT and CDR2 YYEEEE. CDR3 size: 15 residues. Losses at the gene ends were 4 bases for V and 4 bases for J; bases not matched to a gene: 2. The CDR3 sequence: CASSVGLAGGETQYF. The CDR3 nucleotides read TGTGCCAGCAGCGTGGGACTAGCGGGAGGAGAGACCCAGTACTTC.

CDR3 sequence reads: CASSRARDSQETQYF. CDR3 in DNA: TGTGCCAGTAGTAGAGCCCGGGACAGCCAAGAGACCCAGTACTTC. The rearrangement uses TRBV19 and TRBJ2-5; the match to TRBD1 covers 7 bases. The CDR3 covers 15 residues. The trim removed 4 bases at V and 1 base at J, leaving 6 bases unmatched. CDR1 and CDR2 from the germline V gene are LNHDA and SQIVND (reference sequence).